This passage covers 32 T cell receptor beta chains from one sample sequenced in a study of shared clonotypes between healthy human individuals. Sequencing was performed with immunoSEQ multiplex PCR; in TCRdb, only in-frame clones are kept and a portion is missing. The table shows more than 850,000 clones, with about 84% occurring only once. What was sequenced was memory CD4+ T cells from PBMCs. Subset here: CD45RA-negative fraction. These receptors were taken from a man between 18 and 35 years old in good health. Some clones in this sample may be carry-over from other donors' samples.

This clone showed up just once. J is TRBJ2-5 and V is TRBV5-8; 7 positions agree with TRBD1. The germline V gene has CDR1 SGHTS and CDR2 YDEGEE. This CDR3 has 15 amino acids. Trimming at V came to 0 bases and at J to 5 bases, leaving 7 bases not matched to a gene. The chain's CDR3 is CASSLGHRGVETQYF. As DNA, the CDR3 is TGTGCCAGCAGCTTGGGTCACAGGGGAGTGGAGACCCAGTACTTC.

In this sample, this clone turned up a few times. Other DNA sequences within the sample encode an identical CDR3. The V and J genes are TRBV7-9 and TRBJ1-2, with D hard to call. From germline, CDR1 is SEHNR and CDR2 FQNEAQ (reference sequence). CDR3 length: 13 residues. Trimming took 1 base from V and 0 from J, leaving 3 bases between them. CDR3 loop: CASSLGANYGYTF. In DNA form, the CDR3 reads TGTGCCAGCAGCTTAGGAGCTAACTATGGCTACACCTTC.

The chain couples TRBV11-2 to TRBJ1-1; possibly TRBD1 for D (6 bases). The CDR3 contains 14 residues. Trimming shortened V by 3 bases and J by 5 bases, and 13 bases separated the two germline ends. Germline loops: CDR1 SGHAT, CDR2 FQNNGV. CDR3 sequence (DNA): TGTGCCAGCAGCTTTGGCAGGGGACGGACTGAAGCTTTCTTT. This translates into CASSFGRGRTEAFF.

This clone was seen just once. CDR3 sequence reads: CSVLIGPDTEAFF. The CDR3 nucleotides are TGCAGCGTACTGATTGGCCCGGACACTGAAGCTTTCTTT. The J gene is TRBJ1-1, the V gene TRBV29-1; D gene uncertain. The ends were cut back, 6 bases at V and 3 bases at J, with 14 bases in the middle. CDR3 length: 13 amino acids. The germline gives CDR1 SQVTM, CDR2 ANQGSEA.

The rearrangement links TRBV28 to TRBJ2-1; the match to TRBD2 covers 10 bases. CDR1 is MDHEN, CDR2 SYDVKM, per germline. J lost 4 bases, V lost 4 bases, and 7 bases had no gene match. The length of the CDR3 is 16 residues. CDR3 nucleotide sequence: TGTGCCAGCAGTTCGTGGACTAGCGGAGCTTACAATGAGCAGTTCTTC. Protein: CASSSWTSGAYNEQFF.

This clone has only one observation. V and J are TRBV30 and TRBJ1-5; D gene ambiguous. The CDR3 loop spans 14 amino acids. Trimming left V 1 base short and J 6 bases short, with 13 bases between. CDR1 and CDR2 from the germline V gene are GTSNPN and SVGIG (reference sequence). The CDR3 region is CAWSGRRMGQPQHF. CDR3 DNA: TGTGCCTGGAGTGGGCGAAGGATGGGTCAGCCCCAGCATTTT.

The chain carries TRBV6-6 and TRBJ1-4; maybe TRBD1 (6 bases). V lost 2 bases to trimming and J lost 4 bases, with 11 bases between them. Looked up from germline, CDR1 is MNHNY and CDR2 is SVGAGI (reference sequence). The length of the CDR3 is 15 residues. The CDR3 bases are TGTGCCAGCAGTTACGAGGGACAAGTTAATGAAAAACTGTTTTTT. It yields the protein CASSYEGQVNEKLFF.

A word on this clone: Distinct nucleotide sequences in the sample also encode this CDR3. This chain connects TRBV2 to TRBJ1-1; possibly TRBD1 for D (5 bases). Trimming shortened V by 4 bases and J by 1 base, and 7 bases separated the two germline ends. The CDR3 totals 13 residues. The germline V gene has CDR1 SNHLY and CDR2 FYNNEI. DNA of the CDR3: TGTGCCAGCAGTGTCGGGGGGAACACTGAAGCTTTCTTT. This encodes CASSVGGNTEAFF.

This chain uses TRBV7-2 with TRBJ1-1; D may be TRBD1 (6 bases). This CDR3 spans 15 amino acids. Germline-derived CDR1 and CDR2 are SGHTA and FQGNSA. The V and J ends lost 5 bases and 3 bases respectively, with 16 bases between them. CDR3 nucleotide sequence: TGTGCCAGCAGCCAGTCTGTGGGGGCGGACACTGAAGCTTTCTTT. Protein sequence: CASSQSVGADTEAFF.

Comments on this clone: Distinct nucleotide sequences in the sample also encode this CDR3. This sequence joins TRBV5-1 and TRBJ1-4; 7 nucleotides agree with TRBD1. Per the germline V gene, CDR1 is SGHRS and CDR2 is YFSETQ. This CDR3 region has 14 residues. The V segment lost 4 bases and the J segment 6 bases; nucleotides outside the gene matches: 6. The CDR3 nucleotides are TGCGCCAGCAGCCCCAACAGGGGAGATGAAAAACTGTTTTTT. Translated, it gives CASSPNRGDEKLFF.

The chain links TRBV5-1 to TRBJ2-1; 8 bases line up with TRBD2. Germline-derived CDR1 and CDR2 are SGHRS and YFSETQ. V shed 2 bases and J 7 bases; nucleotides not matched to a gene: 11. The CDR3 runs to 16 residues. The CDR3 here is CASSFWPGERGNEQFF. The CDR3 nucleotides are TGCGCCAGCAGCTTTTGGCCTGGGGAGCGGGGGAATGAGCAGTTCTTC.

Turning to this clone: This sample includes further DNA sequences coding for the same CDR3. This sequence joins TRBV28 and TRBJ1-5, with a weak D call TRBD1 (5 bases). Between the trimmed V and J ends, which lost 2 bases and 2 bases, there was a span of 7 bases. Germline-derived CDR1 and CDR2 are MDHEN and SYDVKM. The CDR3 totals 14 residues. CDR3 DNA: TGTGCCAGCAGTTTACAGGGCGGCAATCAGCCCCAGCATTTT. This gives the protein CASSLQGGNQPQHF.

The CDR3 nucleotides read TGTGCCAGCAGTGAAAGTAGCGGGACAGCCCGCTCTGGAAACACCATATATTTT. This encodes CASSESSGTARSGNTIYF. The chain is built from TRBV6-1 and TRBJ1-3; 7 bases are a match to TRBD1. V was pared by 2 bases and J by 0 bases, with 10 bases of the junction left unmatched. CDR3 length equals 18 residues. Germline loops: CDR1 MNHNS, CDR2 SASEGT.

The chain carries TRBV11-2 and TRBJ2-5; tentatively, D is TRBD1 or TRBD2 (5 bases each). Deletions cut 1 base from V and 1 base from J, with 13 bases between. The CDR3 covers 16 residues. Per germline, CDR1 SGHAT and CDR2 FQNNGV. The CDR3 spells CASSLGRQGVQETQYF. CDR3 DNA: TGTGCCAGCAGCTTAGGAAGGCAGGGAGTCCAAGAGACCCAGTACTTC.

The chain is built from TRBV5-1 and TRBJ1-5, with no clear D. CDR3 length: 14 residues. The germline CDR1 and CDR2 sequences are SGHRS and YFSETQ. V lost 0 bases to trimming and J lost 6 bases, with 10 bases between them. The CDR3 spells CASSLDGSGQPQHF. The CDR3 nucleotides read TGCGCCAGCAGCTTGGATGGGTCTGGTCAGCCCCAGCATTTT.

The chain links TRBV7-9 to TRBJ2-1, with 9 bases fitting TRBD2. V was clipped by 5 bases and J by 4 bases; unmatched bases: 6. CDR1 and CDR2 (germline): SEHNR, FQNEAQ (reference sequence). CDR3 length: 15 residues. CDR3 protein: CASSQVAGVYNEQFF. In DNA form, the CDR3 reads TGTGCCAGCAGCCAAGTAGCGGGAGTATACAATGAGCAGTTCTTC.

This clone was found a few times. The chain links TRBV27 to TRBJ2-1; 7 bases agree with TRBD2. The J segment lost 5 bases and the V segment lost 5 bases, leaving 12 bases of the junction unmatched. Germline V gene data show CDR1 as MNHEY and CDR2 as SMNVEV (reference sequence). This CDR3 has 16 residues. CDR3 sequence reads: CASSVGRVAGHNEQFF. CDR3 nucleotides: TGTGCCAGCAGTGTGGGGAGGGTAGCGGGCCACAATGAGCAGTTCTTC.

The CDR3 is CASSQVGGEKNIQYF. The CDR3 DNA reads TGTGCCAGCAGCCAGGTAGGGGGAGAAAAAAACATTCAGTACTTC. The rearrangement links TRBV5-6 to TRBJ2-4, with D possibly matching TRBD1 (6 bases). This CDR3 contains 15 residues. The germline CDR1 and CDR2 sequences are SGHDT and YYEEEE. V lost 4 bases and J lost 4, with 15 bases in between.

The chain links TRBV7-9 to TRBJ2-1, with 7 bases identical to TRBD2. This CDR3 spans 15 amino acids. The trim removed 5 bases at V and 6 bases at J, leaving 10 bases unmatched. CDR1 and CDR2 (germline): SEHNR, FQNEAQ (reference sequence). The CDR3 nucleotides read TGTGCCAGCAGCGGTGGGGCGGGAGCGATCAATGAGCAGTTCTTC. Encoded protein: CASSGGAGAINEQFF.

The chain links TRBV7-2 to TRBJ1-1; D not resolved. CDR1 and CDR2 from the germline V gene are SGHTA and FQGNSA. The length of the CDR3 is 16 residues. Between the trimmed V and J ends, which lost 1 base and 2 bases, there was a span of 14 bases. As DNA, the CDR3 is TGTGCCAGCAGCTTAGTGTTCACAGCCTTAAACACTGAAGCTTTCTTT. It specifies CASSLVFTALNTEAFF.

The chain uses TRBV19 and TRBJ2-7; a possible D gene is TRBD2 (5 bases). V was clipped by 3 bases and J by 3 bases, with 12 bases between them. This CDR3 contains 14 residues. Germline values: CDR1 LNHDA, CDR2 SQIVND (reference sequence). In nucleotides, the CDR3 is TGTGCCAGTAGTATTTGGGAGAGCGGCTACGAGCAGTACTTC. Translating it yields CASSIWESGYEQYF.

CDR3 DNA: TGTGCCAGCAGTTATGGCGCGGAAAACTATGGCTACACCTTC. It codes for CASSYGAENYGYTF. J is TRBJ1-2 and V is TRBV28; D unresolved. V dropped 4 bases and J dropped 2 bases, with 11 bases sitting between them. CDR3 length: 14 residues. In germline, CDR1 is MDHEN, CDR2 SYDVKM.

The rearrangement uses TRBV29-1 and TRBJ1-2; D gene uncertain. The CDR3 has 11 residues. Trimming stripped 4 bases from V and 2 bases from J, with 5 bases between. Per the germline V gene, CDR1 is SQVTM and CDR2 is ANQGSEA. As DNA, the CDR3 is TGCAGCGTTGCAAAGAACTATGGCTACACCTTC. This codes for CSVAKNYGYTF.

This clone has more than one count but fewer than ten. This rearrangement joins TRBV18 to TRBJ1-5; 7 nucleotides match TRBD1. Germline-derived CDR1 and CDR2 are KGHSH and LQKENI. The length of the CDR3 is 15 residues. After removal of 5 bases from V and 7 bases from J, the junction contained 11 bases not matched to a gene. CDR3 sequence reads: CASSSLTGAGQPQHF. CDR3 in DNA: TGTGCCAGCTCATCGCTTACAGGGGCTGGGCAGCCCCAGCATTTT.

This chain links TRBV2 with TRBJ2-2; TRBD2 matches 12 bases. The CDR3 loop spans 19 amino acids. Germline values: CDR1 SNHLY, CDR2 FYNNEI. The J segment lost 6 bases and the V segment lost 1 base, leaving 12 bases of the junction unmatched. The CDR3 sequence: CASSEEDLGLAGYPGELFF. CDR3 DNA sequence: TGTGCCAGCAGTGAAGAAGATCTTGGACTAGCGGGATATCCCGGGGAGCTGTTTTTT.

The chain recombines TRBV25-1 with TRBJ2-7; D is undetermined. Deletions cut 6 bases from V and 0 bases from J, with 12 bases between. Germline CDR1 MGHDK, CDR2 SYGVNS. This CDR3 has 14 residues. The CDR3 region has the DNA TGTGCCAGCAGAGTTTCCAGGAGCTCCTACGAGCAGTACTTC. Its translation is CASRVSRSSYEQYF.

In this sample, this clone turned up once. V is TRBV28 and J is TRBJ2-7; D is unresolved. CDR1 MDHEN and CDR2 SYDVKM come from the germline V gene. V dropped 5 bases and J dropped 1 base, with 9 bases sitting between them. The CDR3 covers 13 residues. The CDR3 sequence is CASSKSRSYEQYF. CDR3 DNA sequence: TGTGCCAGCAGTAAAAGCCGATCCTACGAGCAGTACTTC.

J is TRBJ2-7 and V is TRBV7-2; perhaps TRBD2 as D (5 bases). CDR3 length equals 13 residues. CDR1 is SGHTA, CDR2 FQGNSA, per germline. Deletions cut 2 bases from V and 5 bases from J, with 10 bases between. The DNA for the CDR3 is TGTGCCAGCAGCTTAAACCCCGGGAACGAGCAGTACTTC. It is translated as CASSLNPGNEQYF.

The V and J genes are TRBV6-1 and TRBJ2-1, with D possibly being TRBD2 (5 bases). Germline lookup yields CDR1 MNHNS and CDR2 SASEGT. The CDR3 is made up of 15 amino acids. Trimming removed 5 bases at V and 4 bases at J, with 15 bases between. For the CDR3, the DNA is TGTGCCAGCAGTTCCCTAGCACCAGAGTACAATGAGCAGTTCTTC. It yields the protein CASSSLAPEYNEQFF.

Points on this clone: The same CDR3 also results from other DNA sequences found in this sample. The chain links TRBV5-1 to TRBJ2-7, with D possibly matching TRBD1 (6 bases). Trimming removed 2 bases from V and 2 bases from J, with 8 bases in between. This CDR3 is built from 13 residues. Germline V gene lookup returns CDR1 SGHRS and CDR2 YFSETQ. CDR3: CASSLQGAYEQYF. CDR3 nucleotide sequence: TGCGCCAGCAGCTTACAGGGAGCCTACGAGCAGTACTTC.

The rearrangement links TRBV5-8 to TRBJ1-1; 9 nucleotides align to TRBD1. The V gene end was trimmed by 4 bases and the J gene end by 6 bases; junction bases not matched to a gene: 7. CDR1 and CDR2 (germline): SGHTS, YDEGEE. The CDR3 is made up of 14 amino acids. CDR3 in DNA: TGTGCCAGCAGCGGGCGAACAGGGGGCTCTGAAGCTTTCTTT. Translation: CASSGRTGGSEAFF.

As to this clone: The same CDR3 arises from other DNA sequences in this sample as well. The chain uses TRBV5-1 and TRBJ2-2; D is uncertain. Trimming took off 4 bases at V and 5 bases at J, with 9 bases between the two ends. The CDR3 consists of 13 residues. Germline V CDR1 and CDR2: SGHRS, YFSETQ. CDR3 nucleotide sequence: TGCGCCAGCAGCCTGGGATTTACCGGGGAGCTGTTTTTT. Translated, it gives CASSLGFTGELFF.